This T cell receptor (beta chain) was sequenced during a study of T cell responses to AZD1222 COVID-19 vaccine. Study-wide background: Second-dose recipients at about 4 or about 12 weeks were treated as one pooled group. Study findings and constraints: The study found vaccine-associated CD4 TCRs spanning spike, dominant at 160-218 and 743-854. As reported, nearly half of all spike-specific TCRs target variant regions that are unmutated. Spike-specific TCR breadth and depth went up after people got two AZD1222 doses.

A word on this clone: Its cognate antigen is unknown.

The CDR3 is made up of 14 amino acids. Trimming at V came to 3 bases and at J to 10 bases, leaving 8 bases not matched to a gene. Germline V gene data show CDR1 as SEHNR and CDR2 as FQNEAQ (reference sequence). Measured with immunoSEQ multiplex PCR; TCRdb has only the in-frame clones, and not every one. The repertoire holds over 45,000 clones, with 89% as singletons. This chain uses TRBV7-9 with TRBJ1-4; TRBD1 matches 7 bases. The clonotype originates from an adult in good health. The source material was peripheral blood, sampled on day 0 of AZD1222 vaccination. Here the CDR3 reads CASSFVRGETKLFF. CDR3 sequence (DNA): TGTGCCAGCAGCTTTGTCAGGGGGGAGACAAAACTGTTTTTT.